The sample holds a few counts of the clone carrying this T cell receptor (beta chain). The data are from a study of beta chain features in type 1 diabetes. Expressed TCRB transcripts were sequenced after all isolated RNA was converted to cDNA. Profiling relied on immunoSEQ multiplex PCR, and the TCRdb table lists in-frame clones only, not all of them. In the table there are nearly 350,000 clones, around 8% of which are singletons. CDR1 and CDR2 (germline): SQVTM, ANQGSEA. V shed 4 bases, J shed 2 bases, and the junction held 7 bases outside the gene matches. The CDR3 runs to 16 residues. Sequenced material: central memory CD4+ T cells from blood. The TCR sequence derives from a woman between 18 and 29 years old in good health. This chain links TRBV29-1 with TRBJ2-6; 8 nucleotides align to TRBD1. CDR3 amino acids: CSVAATTGAGANVLTF. In nucleotides, the CDR3 is TGCAGCGTTGCAGCTACGACAGGGGCTGGGGCCAACGTCCTGACTTTC.